A single sample gave rise to the 10 T cell receptor beta chains below, sequenced in a study of shared clonotypes between healthy human individuals. Naive CD8 cells comprised CD45RO-negative, CCR7-positively selected cells, excluding terminally differentiated effector memory CD45RA+ cells. Assay: immunoSEQ multiplex PCR; the TCRdb copy retains only in-frame clones and omits some. The sample carries roughly 890,000 clones, roughly 92% recorded once. Sequencing used naive CD8+ T cells sorted from blood. The source is a man aged 25-45 years in good health.

The chain is built from TRBV7-2 and TRBJ2-1; a possible D gene is TRBD2 (6 bases). Per germline, CDR1 SGHTA and CDR2 FQGNSA. With 5 bases removed from V and 8 bases from J, the gap between germline ends came to 16 bases. The CDR3 extends over 14 amino acids. The CDR3 bases are TGTGCCAGCAGCACCTATAGCGGCTTGTATGAGCAGTTCTTC. Protein product: CASSTYSGLYEQFF.

This chain connects TRBV21-1 to TRBJ1-4; the DNA was not used to check the table's D call, TRBD1. TRBV21-1 is a listed pseudogene. The CDR3 covers 15 residues. The CDR3 is CASSESGGLREKLFF. The CDR3 DNA reads as TGTGCCAGCAGCGAGTCAGGGGGCCTCAGAGAAAAACTGTTTTTT.

The chain has TRBV5-4 and TRBJ2-1; 9 positions match TRBD1. The CDR3 consists of 16 residues. The ends lost 3 bases at V and 1 base at J; junction bases unmatched: 5. CDR1 and CDR2 from the germline V gene are SGHNT and YYREEE (reference sequence). The CDR3 loop is CASSYSGTGSYNEQFF. The CDR3 DNA is TGTGCCAGCAGCTATTCCGGGACAGGGTCCTACAATGAGCAGTTCTTC.

This sequence joins TRBV14 and TRBJ1-1, with D possibly being TRBD1 (5 bases). Trimming removed 4 bases from V and 5 bases from J, with 14 bases in between. Germline CDR1 and CDR2: SGHDN and FVKESK. CDR3 length: 14 residues. CDR3 nucleotides: TGTGCCAGCAGCCTGATTCAGGGATGGACTGAAGCTTTCTTT. It encodes CASSLIQGWTEAFF.

The rearrangement links TRBV13 to TRBJ2-6, with D perhaps being TRBD1 or TRBD2 (5 bases each). Germline values: CDR1 PRHDT, CDR2 FYEKMQ (reference sequence). The CDR3 runs to 16 residues. Trimming stripped 7 bases from V and 0 bases from J, with 13 bases between. The CDR3 protein is CASMEAGSSGANVLTF. In nucleotides, the CDR3 is TGTGCCAGCATGGAGGCAGGGAGCTCTGGGGCCAACGTCCTGACTTTC.

The rearrangement links TRBV15 to TRBJ2-5; 12 positions match TRBD2. Unmatched junction bases numbered 9, after V lost 1 base and J lost 3 bases. The CDR3 is made up of 18 amino acids. Per germline, CDR1 LNHNV and CDR2 YYDKDF (reference sequence). CDR3 nucleotide sequence: TGTGCCACCAGCAGAGGGGGGAAGACTAGCGGGAGAGAAGAGACCCAGTACTTC. It specifies CATSRGGKTSGREETQYF.

This clone was counted only a few times. The J gene is TRBJ2-7, the V gene TRBV6-5, with D uncertain. This CDR3 is built from 14 residues. The V end lost 5 bases, the J end lost 3 bases, and 14 bases lay between the germline ends. CDR1 is MNHEY, CDR2 SVGAGI, per germline. The CDR3 is CASSTTGRIYEQYF. In DNA form, the CDR3 reads TGTGCCAGCAGTACGACGGGCCGGATCTACGAGCAGTACTTC.

This clone was counted a few times. This chain uses TRBV9 with TRBJ2-3, with D possibly TRBD2 on 6 matching bases. The CDR3 is 16 amino acids. The germline gives CDR1 SGDLS, CDR2 YYNGEE. V was shortened by 3 bases and J by 8 bases, with 22 bases between the two germline ends. The CDR3 loop reads CASSAGSATKEGTQYF. The CDR3 region has the DNA TGTGCCAGCAGCGCCGGGAGCGCCACCAAAGAGGGTACGCAGTATTTT.

The chain links TRBV5-4 to TRBJ2-1; D gene uncertain. Germline assignment: CDR1 SGHNT and CDR2 YYREEE (reference sequence). Trimming removed 3 bases at V and 0 bases at J, with 7 bases between. This CDR3 contains 14 residues. The CDR3 DNA reads as TGTGCCAGCAGCTCGGAGTTCTCCTACAATGAGCAGTTCTTC. It is translated as CASSSEFSYNEQFF.

This chain joins TRBV7-8 and TRBJ2-7; 14 nucleotides match TRBD2. J lost 7 bases, V lost 0 bases, and 8 bases had no gene match. Germline V CDR1 and CDR2: SGHVS, FQNEAQ. The CDR3 contains 17 residues. The CDR3 region has the DNA TGTGCCAGCAGCTTAGCGGGACTAGCGGGAGCTGAGTATGAGCAGTACTTC. Protein sequence: CASSLAGLAGAEYEQYF.